This entry lists 4 T cell receptor beta chains sequenced from one sample in a study. TCRdb re-analysed the 5' RACE reads in MiXCR, keeping a single row per CDR3 protein. The table shows over 50,000 distinct CDR3 sequences, with nearly 30% occurring only once. The sequenced material came from tumor-infiltrating naive CD4+ T cells sorted from the breast tumor. The subset is: naive CD4+ T cells, CD4+CD45RA+CD25-. The receptors come from a female donor with breast cancer.

This clonotype has just a few counts. The chain has TRBV27 and TRBJ2-1, with 7 bases lining up with TRBD2. The CDR3 spans 14 residues. From germline, CDR1 is MNHEY and CDR2 SMNVEV (reference sequence). J lost 4 bases, V lost 6 bases, and 6 bases had no gene match. The CDR3 loop is CASRGRAGYNEQFF. Here the CDR3 DNA reads TGTGCCAGCAGGGGGAGGGCGGGGTACAATGAGCAGTTCTTC.

Remarks on this clonotype: Possible read error: a much larger clone is one base away. The CDR3 loop is CTSSRAGGRDTQYF. CDR3 coding DNA: TGTACCAGCAGCAGGGCGGGGGGCAGAGATACGCAGTATTTT. The chain employs TRBV7-3 and TRBJ2-3, with 8 positions matching TRBD2. CDR3 size: 14 residues. The V gene's germline CDR1 is SGHTA and CDR2 FQGTGA.

The V and J genes are TRBV7-3 and TRBJ2-7; D gene ambiguous. CDR3 length: 12 residues. Trimming removed 3 bases at V and 7 bases at J, with 10 bases between. Germline CDR1 is SGHTA and CDR2 is FQGTGA. The CDR3 is CASSFTGGEQYF. The DNA of the CDR3 is TGTGCCAGCAGCTTCACGGGCGGAGAGCAGTACTTC.

This rearrangement joins TRBV5-1 to TRBJ2-7; unclear D gene. V was pared by 4 bases and J by 4 bases, with 18 bases between. CDR1 and CDR2 (germline): SGHRS, YFSETQ. CDR3 length: 15 residues. The CDR3 DNA is TGCGCCAGCAGCCGGCCAGAAGATTCGTCTTACGAGCAGTACTTC. It codes for CASSRPEDSSYEQYF.